This record covers a single TCR beta chain. The data were taken from a study of blood T cell repertoires in COVID-19. Study overall: PBMCs, B-cell-depleted T cells, or T cells provided the cDNA or gDNA that made up the material.

Those who participated ranged in age from roughly 18 to 89 years and resided in approximately 23 US areas. The germline CDR1 and CDR2 sequences are KGHSH and LQKENI. The CDR3 is 18 amino acids. J lost 0 bases, V lost 2 bases, and 7 bases had no gene match. The table came from immunoSEQ multiplex PCR; TCRdb's copy has only in-frame clones and leaves some out. The table has approximately 150,000 clones, around 84% seen once. The chain links TRBV18 to TRBJ1-4; TRBD1 matches at 9 bases. The sequence derives from a man aged 35 to 55 who had recovered from COVID-19. Sequencing was carried out using PBMCs or T cells enriched from blood (not recorded which). The CDR3, as DNA: TGTGCCAGCTCACCATCAGGGACAGGGATGGCAACTAATGAAAAACTGTTTTTT. Translating gives CASSPSGTGMATNEKLFF.